A single sample gave rise to the 30 T cell receptor beta chains below, sequenced in a study of T cells expressing NK-cell markers. TCRdb reprocessed the 5' RACE reads and keeps a single row for each CDR3 protein, giving no DNA. The data show roughly 350,000 distinct CDR3 sequences, and the top ten clones hold 4% to 6.5%. Sequencing was carried out using blood T cells: a sorted CD56 or NKG2C T cell subset, CD4+ or CD8+ T cells, or bulk PBMC T cells (not recorded which). All receptors derive from a man aged 18-75 years in good health.

The chain joins TRBV6-5 to TRBJ2-2; with no DNA, the TCRdb D assignment of TRBD1 cannot be verified. Germline loops: CDR1 MNHEY, CDR2 SVGAGI. The CDR3 is 16 amino acids. CDR3 sequence: CASSYSVRGPDGELFF.

The chain couples TRBV11-2 to TRBJ2-3; the TCRdb D gene call, TRBD2, has no DNA to confirm it. Germline CDR1 reads SGHAT; CDR2 reads FQNNGV. This CDR3 is built from 17 residues. CDR3: CASSLVRRARFTDTQYF.

The genes are TRBV29-1 and TRBJ2-7; the TCRdb D gene call, TRBD1, has no DNA to confirm it. CDR1 and CDR2 (germline): SQVTM, ANQGSEA. The CDR3 runs to 12 residues. The CDR3: CSVRTGDYEQYF.

The chain combines TRBV3-1 with TRBJ1-4. Germline-derived CDR1 and CDR2 are LGHDT and YNNKEL (reference sequence). The CDR3 consists of 16 residues. CDR3: CASSQAPGKTNEKLFF.

The chain recombines TRBV2 with TRBJ1-6; TCRdb calls TRBD1, which cannot be checked without DNA. This CDR3 spans 15 amino acids. The germline V gene encodes CDR1 SNHLY and CDR2 FYNNEI. CDR3: CASRIRQLYNSPLHF.

The chain recombines TRBV5-5 with TRBJ2-1; TCRdb outputs TRBD1, but without DNA this stays unchecked. In germline, CDR1 is SGHKS, CDR2 YYEKEE (reference sequence). This CDR3 region has 18 residues. The CDR3 reads CASSLARTGPSSYNEQFF.

The chain couples TRBV20-1 to TRBJ2-4; TCRdb calls TRBD1, which cannot be checked without DNA. This CDR3 spans 13 amino acids. The germline gives CDR1 DFQATT, CDR2 SNEGSKA (reference sequence). This CDR3 reads CSAERTGKNIQYF.

This chain connects TRBV28 to TRBJ2-5; without DNA, the TCRdb call of TRBD1 cannot be checked. This CDR3 region has 14 residues. Germline CDR1 and CDR2: MDHEN and SYDVKM. The CDR3 sequence: CASGGTGGGETQYF.

The J gene is TRBJ1-2, the V gene TRBV20-1. The CDR3 contains 16 residues. Per germline, CDR1 DFQATT and CDR2 SNEGSKA (reference sequence). CDR3 sequence reads: CSARFRHRLPNYGYTF.

The gene calls are TRBV5-5 and TRBJ2-1; TCRdb picks TRBD1, but there is no DNA to check that call. CDR3 length equals 18 residues. Germline values: CDR1 SGHKS, CDR2 YYEKEE (reference sequence). CDR3 sequence: CASSLGPVRGVSYNEQFF.

The chain recombines TRBV24-1 with TRBJ2-5. The germline gives CDR1 KGHDR, CDR2 SFDVKD. The CDR3 extends over 14 amino acids. The CDR3 protein is CATSDRTPKETQYF.

The J gene is TRBJ1-5, the V gene TRBV6-1; without DNA, the TCRdb call of TRBD1 cannot be checked. The CDR3 spans 14 residues. Germline V gene sequence: CDR1 MNHNS, CDR2 SASEGT. This CDR3 is CASTSDSLNQPQHF.

The genes are TRBV11-2 and TRBJ2-5; the TCRdb D gene call, TRBD1, has no DNA to confirm it. The CDR3 spans 14 residues. Germline V gene data show CDR1 as SGHAT and CDR2 as FQNNGV. This CDR3 reads CASSSRAKGETQYF.

The genes are TRBV12-3 or TRBV12-4 and TRBJ2-1; TCRdb picks TRBD2, but there is no DNA to check that call. The CDR3 covers 20 residues. CDR3 sequence: CASSFGPGLAGYYSYNEQFF.

This rearrangement joins TRBV5-6 to TRBJ2-2; TCRdb's assignment of TRBD2 cannot be checked, as there is no DNA. The germline CDR1 and CDR2 sequences are SGHDT and YYEEEE. This CDR3 has 15 residues. The CDR3: CASRYGPSNTGELFF.

The V gene is TRBV7-9, the J gene TRBJ2-5; the D call from TCRdb, TRBD2, cannot be confirmed without DNA. Germline values: CDR1 SEHNR, CDR2 FQNEAQ (reference sequence). The CDR3 totals 17 residues. CDR3 in amino acids: CASSLSGLAGTQETQYF.

CDR3 in amino acids: CASKRGPSGNTIYF. This sequence joins TRBV6-1 and TRBJ1-3; the D call from TCRdb, TRBD1, cannot be confirmed without DNA. Germline CDR1 is MNHNS and CDR2 is SASEGT. The CDR3 runs to 14 residues.

The V gene is TRBV19, the J gene TRBJ2-1. From germline, CDR1 is LNHDA and CDR2 SQIVND (reference sequence). There are 15 residues in the CDR3. CDR3 protein: CASSLITSLSHEQFF.

The gene calls are TRBV5-1 and TRBJ2-2; the TCRdb D gene call, TRBD1, has no DNA to confirm it. Germline V CDR1 and CDR2: SGHRS, YFSETQ. CDR3 size: 15 residues. CDR3: CASSPGPQVTGELFF. The whole variable domain, remainder taken from reference TRBV5-1 and TRBJ2-2, is KAGVTQTPRYLIKTRGQQVTLSCSPISGHRSVSWYQQTPGQGLQFLFEYFSETQRNKGNFPGRFSGRQFSNSRSEMNVSTLELGDSALYLCASSPGPQVTGELFFGEGSRLTVL.

The CDR3 region is CASSSRTGGTTGEQYF. The chain links TRBV6-5 to TRBJ2-7; lacking DNA, the TRBD2 call made by TCRdb goes unchecked. CDR3 length equals 16 residues. Looked up from germline, CDR1 is MNHEY and CDR2 is SVGAGI.

The chain links TRBV15 to TRBJ2-2; the TCRdb D gene call, TRBD1, has no DNA to confirm it. Germline CDR1 LNHNV, CDR2 YYDKDF (reference sequence). This CDR3 comprises 16 residues. CDR3 sequence reads: CATSRGAGTNTGELFF.

The J gene is TRBJ2-1, the V gene TRBV7-9; TCRdb picks TRBD1, but there is no DNA to check that call. Germline assignment: CDR1 SEHNR and CDR2 FQNEAQ (reference sequence). CDR3 length equals 15 residues. CDR3 region: CASSLREGPYNEQFF.

The genes are TRBV20-1 and TRBJ1-5. Per germline, CDR1 DFQATT and CDR2 SNEGSKA (reference sequence). This CDR3 is 17 amino acids long. Here the CDR3 reads CSARDQEGSYKNQPQHF.

This chain uses TRBV6-1 with TRBJ2-7. Per germline, CDR1 MNHNS and CDR2 SASEGT. The CDR3 is 14 residues long. The CDR3: CASRKQGGFDEQYF.

The chain is built from TRBV18 and TRBJ1-1; TCRdb names TRBD1, which stays unverified in the absence of DNA. The germline V gene has CDR1 KGHSH and CDR2 LQKENI. The CDR3 has 15 residues. This CDR3 is CASSPVSGQNTEAFF.

V and J are TRBV28 and TRBJ1-2. Germline CDR1 reads MDHEN; CDR2 reads SYDVKM. CDR3 size: 12 residues. CDR3 region: CASSGLDNGYTF.

This chain uses TRBV2 with TRBJ1-3; lacking DNA, the TRBD1 call made by TCRdb goes unchecked. Germline lookup yields CDR1 SNHLY and CDR2 FYNNEI. CDR3 length: 15 amino acids. The CDR3 reads CASSESRGRQDTIYF.

The chain combines TRBV29-1 with TRBJ2-3; TCRdb calls TRBD1, which cannot be checked without DNA. The CDR3 length is 16 residues. Germline CDR1 is SQVTM and CDR2 is ANQGSEA. CDR3 residues: CSARLGGFFSTDTQYF.

The chain joins TRBV12-3 or TRBV12-4 to TRBJ2-3; TCRdb reports TRBD1, a call that lacks DNA to check it against. The CDR3 sequence is 14 residues long. CDR3 sequence: CASSHSRSTDTQYF.

The J gene is TRBJ2-1, the V gene TRBV12-3 or TRBV12-4; the D gene TCRdb calls, TRBD1, cannot be checked with no DNA. The CDR3 length is 14 residues. The CDR3 spells CASSFKGGLTEQFF.